The 21 T cell receptor beta chains below come from one sample, sequenced in a study of blood T cell repertoires in COVID-19. Some clones are missing from TCRdb's copy, which holds only in-frame ones; the method was immunoSEQ multiplex PCR. The sample lists approximately 260,000 clones, approximately 90% occurring once. Source material: peripheral blood. These receptors all stem from a woman aged 35 to 49 with acute or convalescent COVID-19.

The chain uses TRBV11-3 and TRBJ2-2; no clear D gene. CDR1 is SGHNT, CDR2 YENEEA, per germline. The CDR3 is made up of 14 amino acids. Trimming took off 2 bases at V and 1 base at J, with 5 bases between the two ends. In nucleotides, the CDR3 is TGTGCCAGCAGCTTAACCAGGAACACCGGGGAGCTGTTTTTT. It yields the protein CASSLTRNTGELFF.

The gene calls are TRBV11-1 and TRBJ2-1; D is unclear. The CDR3 length is 12 residues. Germline CDR1 SGHAT, CDR2 FQDESV (reference sequence). Trimming stripped 5 bases from V and 9 bases from J, with 11 bases between. The CDR3 loop reads CASSPGGREQFF. The CDR3 nucleotides are TGTGCCAGCAGCCCCGGTGGGCGTGAGCAGTTCTTC.

This chain uses TRBV9 with TRBJ1-5, with D uncertain. CDR1 and CDR2 from the germline V gene are SGDLS and YYNGEE. V lost 2 bases, J lost 6 bases, and 12 bases lay in between. The CDR3 runs to 14 residues. CDR3 bases: TGTGCCAGCAGCGTCGGAGGGCAGAGTCAGCCCCAGCATTTT. Translated: CASSVGGQSQPQHF.

This clone was found once. In DNA form, the CDR3 reads TGTGCCAGCAGTTACGCGGGCACCGGGGAGCTGTTTTTT. It specifies CASSYAGTGELFF. The V and J genes are TRBV6-5 and TRBJ2-2; tentatively, D is TRBD2 (5 bases). V was clipped by 2 bases and J by 4 bases, with 5 bases between them. The length of the CDR3 is 13 residues. Germline V gene lookup returns CDR1 MNHEY and CDR2 SVGAGI.

In regard to this clone: Given a much more abundant clone one base away, this may be a read error. The identical CDR3 is also encoded by other nucleotide sequences in the sample. The chain recombines TRBV28 with TRBJ2-7, with 7 bases identical to TRBD1. This CDR3 comprises 15 residues. V gave up 3 bases and J gave up 0 bases; unmatched junction bases: 5. Germline V gives CDR1 MDHEN, CDR2 SYDVKM. CDR3 nucleotides: TGTGCCAGCAGTTTTGACAGGGAGAGCTCCTACGAGCAGTACGTC. Translated: CASSFDRESSYEQYV.

The rearrangement uses TRBV5-4 and TRBJ2-3, with D possibly matching TRBD2 (7 bases). The CDR3 runs 14 residues. Germline values: CDR1 SGHNT, CDR2 YYREEE (reference sequence). V lost 0 bases and J lost 7, with 12 bases in between. CDR3 amino acids: CASSLGGGGNTQYF. CDR3 nucleotide sequence: TGTGCCAGCAGCTTGGGGGGGGGCGGGAATACGCAGTATTTT. Based on the CDR3 plus reference TRBV5-4 and TRBJ2-3, the full variable domain is ETGVTQSPTHLIKTRGQQVTLRCSSQSGHNTVSWYQQALGQGPQFIFQYYREEENGRGNFPPRFSGLQFPNYSSELNVNALELDDSALYLCASSLGGGGNTQYFGPGTRLTVL.

The chain combines TRBV5-4 with TRBJ1-2; 8 bases are a match to TRBD1. V gave up 1 base and J gave up 7 bases; unmatched junction bases: 9. The CDR3 is 15 residues long. CDR1 and CDR2 (germline): SGHNT, YYREEE (reference sequence). The CDR3 spells CASSLRTGSSGGYTF. CDR3 DNA: TGTGCCAGCAGCTTGAGGACAGGGTCTTCGGGTGGCTACACCTTC.

The genes are TRBV5-6 and TRBJ2-3, with unresolved D. This CDR3 is built from 15 residues. V lost 1 base, J lost 5 bases, and 14 bases lay in between. The V gene's germline CDR1 is SGHDT and CDR2 YYEEEE. CDR3 sequence reads: CASSLPEEFRDTQYF. The CDR3 bases are TGTGCCAGCAGCTTGCCCGAAGAATTCAGAGATACGCAGTATTTT.

The chain joins TRBV7-6 to TRBJ1-1; D may be TRBD1 (6 bases). The ends were cut back, 5 bases at V and 3 bases at J, with 19 bases in the middle. The germline V gene encodes CDR1 SGHVS and CDR2 FNYEAQ. The CDR3 spans 16 residues. CDR3: CASSPLGGALDTEAFF. The DNA of the CDR3 is TGTGCCAGCAGCCCCCTGGGGGGGGCGCTGGACACTGAAGCTTTCTTT.

The rearrangement joins TRBV7-3 to TRBJ1-2; 7 bases agree with TRBD1. The germline gives CDR1 SGHTA, CDR2 FQGTGA. The ends lost 4 bases at V and 8 bases at J; junction bases unmatched: 7. CDR3 size: 13 residues. This CDR3 reads CASSSGTVGGYTF. CDR3 bases: TGTGCCAGCAGCTCAGGGACAGTCGGCGGCTACACCTTC. Based on the CDR3 plus reference TRBV7-3 and TRBJ1-2, the full variable domain is GAGVSQTPSNKVTEKGKYVELRCDPISGHTALYWYRQSLGQGPEFLIYFQGTGAADDSGLPNDRFFAVRPEGSVSTLKIQRTERGDSAVYLCASSSGTVGGYTFGSGTRLTVV.

The chain couples TRBV7-8 to TRBJ2-7, with a possible D match to TRBD2 (5 bases). Trimming shortened V by 5 bases and J by 0 bases, and 20 bases separated the two germline ends. The CDR3 is made up of 17 amino acids. Germline CDR1 and CDR2: SGHVS and FQNEAQ. CDR3 bases: TGTGCCAGCAGCCAGTTGTTGGGAGACTCAAGCTCCTACGAGCAGTACGTC. Residues: CASSQLLGDSSSYEQYV.

The V gene is TRBV2, the J gene TRBJ1-6, with 10 bases lining up with TRBD1. J gave up 3 bases and V 7 bases, and 6 bases lay outside the gene matches. The CDR3 is 16 amino acids. The V gene's germline CDR1 is SNHLY and CDR2 FYNNEI. CDR3 sequence reads: CASTGTGANYNSPLHF. As DNA, the CDR3 is TGTGCCAGCACCGGGACAGGGGCTAACTATAATTCACCCCTCCACTTT.

Turning to this clone: The junction shows a germline mismatch at one end, possibly a read error. V usage is TRBV6-1 and J usage is TRBJ1-5; D uncertain. The CDR3 runs 15 residues. Germline V gene sequence: CDR1 MNHNS, CDR2 SASEGT. CDR3 amino acids: CTSSEDPGISQPQHF. The CDR3 coding sequence is TGTACCAGCAGTGAAGATCCGGGGATTAGCCAGCCCCAGCATTTT.

The CDR3, as DNA: TGTGCCAGCAGCTTAGAGGGGGGCTCCTACAATGAGCAGTTCTTC. Its protein product is CASSLEGGSYNEQFF. The V gene is TRBV11-2, the J gene TRBJ2-1, with a possible D match to TRBD2 (6 bases). The V and J ends lost 0 bases and 0 bases respectively, with 6 bases between them. The CDR3 is made up of 15 amino acids. Looked up from germline, CDR1 is SGHAT and CDR2 is FQNNGV.

The rearrangement joins TRBV29-1 to TRBJ1-2; D remains unclear. The CDR3 totals 11 residues. Deletions cut 4 bases from V and 8 bases from J, with 11 bases between. Germline CDR1 reads SQVTM; CDR2 reads ANQGSEA. The CDR3 DNA follows: TGCAGCGTTGTATCCCGGAGCGGCTACACCTTC. Amino acid sequence: CSVVSRSGYTF.

This sequence joins TRBV3-1 (or the pseudogene TRBV3-2) and TRBJ2-2; 10 nucleotides match TRBD2. The V segment lost 6 bases and the J segment 8 bases; nucleotides outside the gene matches: 9. Per the germline V gene, CDR1 is LGHDT and CDR2 is YNNKEL (reference sequence). The CDR3 is 15 amino acids. Written as DNA, the CDR3 is TGTGCCAGCAGACCACCATTACTAGCGGGGGGGGAGCTGTTTTTT. Translation gives CASRPPLLAGGELFF.

In its sample, this clone was seen once. This chain connects TRBV2 to TRBJ1-5, with 8 positions matching TRBD1. Germline trimming cut 3 bases from V and 4 bases from J; bases unmatched to any gene: 5. The CDR3 runs to 15 residues. In germline, CDR1 is SNHLY, CDR2 FYNNEI. The CDR3 DNA reads as TGTGCCAGCAGTGAGCGAACAGGGGGGAATCAGCCCCAGCATTTT. Its protein product is CASSERTGGNQPQHF.

V and J are TRBV12-3 or TRBV12-4 and TRBJ2-7, with D hard to call. The CDR3 consists of 13 residues. Trimming took 8 bases from V and 2 from J, leaving 13 bases between them. The CDR3 bases are TGTGCCAGCGCCCTCAGCCGGGCCTACGAGCAGTACGTC. It yields the protein CASALSRAYEQYV.

This chain joins TRBV5-1 and TRBJ2-3; the match to TRBD2 covers 10 bases. The CDR3 covers 15 residues. Germline assignment: CDR1 SGHRS and CDR2 YFSETQ. V dropped 3 bases and J dropped 5; count of bases not matched to a gene: 6. The CDR3 loop is CASSYSGGNQDTQYF. The CDR3 bases are TGCGCCAGCAGCTATAGCGGGGGGAACCAAGATACGCAGTATTTT.

The chain links TRBV27 to TRBJ2-1, with TRBD1 as a possible D gene (5 bases). V dropped 0 bases and J dropped 6 bases, with 12 bases sitting between them. The CDR3 contains 15 residues. The V gene's germline CDR1 is MNHEY and CDR2 SMNVEV (reference sequence). The CDR3 DNA reads as TGTGCCAGCAGTTTATCCCAGGGTTTCGCCAATGAGCAGTTCTTC. It specifies CASSLSQGFANEQFF.

The gene calls are TRBV27 and TRBJ1-4; unclear D gene. Germline CDR1 MNHEY, CDR2 SMNVEV (reference sequence). Between the trimmed V and J ends, which lost 6 bases and 7 bases, there was a span of 12 bases. This CDR3 has 13 amino acids. As DNA, the CDR3 is TGTGCCAGCAGCTGGGGTGGGAGTGAAAAACTGTTTTTT. This gives the protein CASSWGGSEKLFF.